This T cell receptor beta chain emerged from a study of cytomegalovirus exposure and HLA in healthy donors. In the study overall: HLA-typed donors were the source of tens of millions of unique TCRs held in an early data release. The Caucasian-associated ancestry cluster contained about 80% of the roughly 400 genotyped donors. Study observations and caveats: Cytomegalovirus association was listed for around 180 TCR beta chains. Published work reported that the classifier diagnosed cytomegalovirus status with high specificity and sensitivity.

The primer mix had 60 Vbeta and 13 Jbeta primers. Some clones are missing from TCRdb's copy, which holds only in-frame ones; the method was immunoSEQ multiplex PCR. The sample lists some 130,000 clones, around 80% occurring once. With respect to this clone: Antigen: not known.

CDR3 length equals 11 residues. Germline CDR1 MDHEN, CDR2 SYDVKM. V lost 7 bases to trimming and J lost 3 bases, with 6 bases between them. The chain carries TRBV28 and TRBJ2-5; a weak D match, TRBD2 (5 bases). Sequencing was performed on PBMCs. This TCR was recovered from a young man in good health. The CDR3 protein is CASKAEETQYF. The DNA for the CDR3 is TGTGCCAGCAAAGCGGAAGAGACCCAGTACTTC.